The T cell receptor beta chain under discussion was sequenced for a study of blood T cell repertoires in COVID-19. In the study overall: Samples came from the United States, Italy and Spain, spanning acute and convalescent COVID-19.

Germline CDR1 is MNHEY and CDR2 is SMNVEV (reference sequence). V was clipped by 6 bases and J by 0 bases; unmatched bases: 4. The CDR3 covers 15 residues. Generated by immunoSEQ multiplex PCR, the TCRdb table keeps only in-frame clones and is missing some. The table lists about 200,000 clones, approximately 83% of them singletons. Participant-given clinical history determined each cohort assignment. This receptor was taken from a man between 35 and 55 years old who had recovered from COVID-19. Sequences were obtained from PBMCs or T cells enriched from blood (not recorded which). V usage is TRBV27 and J usage is TRBJ2-2, with TRBD1 matching over 7 bases. The CDR3, as DNA: TGTGCCAGCAGAAAGGGACAGACGAACACCGGGGAGCTGTTTTTT. Its translation is CASRKGQTNTGELFF.